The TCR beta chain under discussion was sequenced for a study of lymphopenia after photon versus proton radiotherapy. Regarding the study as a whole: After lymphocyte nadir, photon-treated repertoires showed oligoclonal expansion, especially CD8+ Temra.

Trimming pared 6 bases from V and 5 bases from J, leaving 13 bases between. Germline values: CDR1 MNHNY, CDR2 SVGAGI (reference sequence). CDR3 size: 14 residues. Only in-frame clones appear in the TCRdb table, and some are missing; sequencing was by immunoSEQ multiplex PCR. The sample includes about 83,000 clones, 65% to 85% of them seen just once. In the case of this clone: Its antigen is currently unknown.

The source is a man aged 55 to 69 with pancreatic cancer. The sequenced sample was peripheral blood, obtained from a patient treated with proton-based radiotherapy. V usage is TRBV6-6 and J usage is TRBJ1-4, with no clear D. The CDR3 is CASSSLDKNEKLFF. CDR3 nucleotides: TGTGCCAGCAGCTCTCTCGACAAGAATGAAAAACTGTTTTTT.